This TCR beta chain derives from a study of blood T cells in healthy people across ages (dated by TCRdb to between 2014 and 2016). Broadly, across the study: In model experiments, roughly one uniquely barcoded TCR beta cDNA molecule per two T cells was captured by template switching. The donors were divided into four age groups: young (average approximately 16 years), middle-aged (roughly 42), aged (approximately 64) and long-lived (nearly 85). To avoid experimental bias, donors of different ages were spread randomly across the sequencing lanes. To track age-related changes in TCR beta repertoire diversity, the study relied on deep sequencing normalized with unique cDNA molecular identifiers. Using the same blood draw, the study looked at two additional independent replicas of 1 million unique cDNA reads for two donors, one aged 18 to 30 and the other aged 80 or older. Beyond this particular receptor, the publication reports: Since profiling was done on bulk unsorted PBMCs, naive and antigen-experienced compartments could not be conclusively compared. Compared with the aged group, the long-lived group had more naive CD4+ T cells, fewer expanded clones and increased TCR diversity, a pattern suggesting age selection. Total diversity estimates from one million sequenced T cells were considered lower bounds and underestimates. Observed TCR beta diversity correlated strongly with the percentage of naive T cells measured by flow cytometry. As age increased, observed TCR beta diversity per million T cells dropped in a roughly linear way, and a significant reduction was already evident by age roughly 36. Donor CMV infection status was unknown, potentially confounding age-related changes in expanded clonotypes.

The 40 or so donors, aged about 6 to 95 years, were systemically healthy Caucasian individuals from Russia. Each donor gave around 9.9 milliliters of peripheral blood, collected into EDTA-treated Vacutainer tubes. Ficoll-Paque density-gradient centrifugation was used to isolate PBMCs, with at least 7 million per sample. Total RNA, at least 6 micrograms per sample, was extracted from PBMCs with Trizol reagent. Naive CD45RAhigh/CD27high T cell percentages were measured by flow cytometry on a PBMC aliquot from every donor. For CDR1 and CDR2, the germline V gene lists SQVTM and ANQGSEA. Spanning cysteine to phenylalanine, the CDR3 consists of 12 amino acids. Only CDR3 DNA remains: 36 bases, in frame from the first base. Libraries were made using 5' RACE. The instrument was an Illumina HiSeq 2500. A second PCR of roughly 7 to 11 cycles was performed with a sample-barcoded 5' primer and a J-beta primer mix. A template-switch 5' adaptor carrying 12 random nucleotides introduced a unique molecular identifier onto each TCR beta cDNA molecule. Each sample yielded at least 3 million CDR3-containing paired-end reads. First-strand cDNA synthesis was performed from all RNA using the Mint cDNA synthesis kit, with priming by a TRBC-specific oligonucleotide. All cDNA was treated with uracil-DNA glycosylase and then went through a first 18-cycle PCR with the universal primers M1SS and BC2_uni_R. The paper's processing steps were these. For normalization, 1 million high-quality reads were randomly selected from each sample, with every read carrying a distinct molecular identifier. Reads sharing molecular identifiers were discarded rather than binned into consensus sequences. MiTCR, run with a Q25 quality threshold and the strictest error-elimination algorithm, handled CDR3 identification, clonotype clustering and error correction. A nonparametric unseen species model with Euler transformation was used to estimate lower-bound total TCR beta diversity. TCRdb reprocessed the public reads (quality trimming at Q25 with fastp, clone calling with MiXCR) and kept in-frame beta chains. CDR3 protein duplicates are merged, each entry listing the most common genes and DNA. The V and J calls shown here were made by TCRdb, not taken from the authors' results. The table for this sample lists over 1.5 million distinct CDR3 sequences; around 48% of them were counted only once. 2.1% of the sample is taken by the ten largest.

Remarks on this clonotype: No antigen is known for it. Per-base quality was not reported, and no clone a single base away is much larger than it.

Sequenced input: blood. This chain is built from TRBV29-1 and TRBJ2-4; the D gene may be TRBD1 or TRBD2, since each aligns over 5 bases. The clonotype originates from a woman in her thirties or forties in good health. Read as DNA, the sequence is TGCTCTTACACGGGGCCTGAAAACATTCAGTACTTC. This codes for CSYTGPENIQYF.